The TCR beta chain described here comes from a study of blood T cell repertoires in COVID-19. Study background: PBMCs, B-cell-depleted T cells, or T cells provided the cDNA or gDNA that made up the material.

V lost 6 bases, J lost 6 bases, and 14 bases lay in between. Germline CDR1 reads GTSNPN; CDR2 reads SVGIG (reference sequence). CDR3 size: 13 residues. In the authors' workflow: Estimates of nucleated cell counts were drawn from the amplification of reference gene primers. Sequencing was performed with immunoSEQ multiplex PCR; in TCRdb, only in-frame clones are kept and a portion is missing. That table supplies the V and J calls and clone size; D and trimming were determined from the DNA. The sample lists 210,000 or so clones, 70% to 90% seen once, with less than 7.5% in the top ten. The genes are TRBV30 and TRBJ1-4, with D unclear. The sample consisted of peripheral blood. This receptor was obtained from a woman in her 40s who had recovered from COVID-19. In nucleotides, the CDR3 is TGTGCCTGCCCGGGATTGTCGTATGAAAAACTGTTTTTT. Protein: CACPGLSYEKLFF.